This section outlines one T cell receptor beta chain sequence together with its context. The method was immunoSEQ multiplex PCR; TCRdb's version includes in-frame clones alone and lacks a portion of them. The sample lists under 300,000 clones, around 90% occurring once. These data come from a study of blood T cell repertoires in COVID-19. About the research overall: Samples representing acute and convalescent COVID-19 were sourced from the United States, Italy and Spain. In each case, the material was cDNA or gDNA derived from T cells, B-cell-depleted T cells, or PBMCs.

Germline-derived CDR1 and CDR2 are MNHEY and SVGAGI. Trimming stripped 7 bases from V and 3 bases from J, with 19 bases between. This CDR3 region has 15 residues. The V call is TRBV6-5, the J call TRBJ2-7, with D possibly being TRBD2 (6 bases). The sample comprised peripheral blood. This sequence originates from a woman aged 40 to 50 who had recovered from COVID-19. The CDR3 protein is CASNPLGLSDYEQYF. CDR3 bases: TGTGCCAGCAACCCACTCGGACTATCGGACTACGAGCAGTACTTC.